A single TCR beta chain is shown here with its context. Its antigen is currently unknown. This entry belongs to a study of cytomegalovirus exposure and HLA in healthy donors. Whole-study findings and limits: Sequencing likely produced, as an artifact, a cluster of highly shared sequence variants.

Deletions cut 7 bases from V and 0 bases from J, with 4 bases between. The CDR3 spans 12 residues. The germline gives CDR1 SNHLY, CDR2 FYNNEI. Primers: 60 Vbeta forward and 13 Jbeta reverse. The assay was immunoSEQ multiplex PCR, and TCRdb's table has in-frame clones only and misses some. The repertoire shows 100,000 to 150,000 clones; the top ten hold 1%. Healthy bone marrow donors supplied every sample. The genes are TRBV2 and TRBJ2-4; D is unresolved. Input material: PBMCs. The receptor was isolated from a man in his late teens or twenties in good health and CMV-seronegative. CDR3 sequence reads: CASKLAKNIQYF. The CDR3 DNA is TGTGCCAGCAAACTAGCCAAAAACATTCAGTACTTC. Full variable domain (missing parts from reference TRBV2 and TRBJ2-4): EPEVTQTPSHQVTQMGQEVILRCVPISNHLYFYWYRQILGQKVEFLVSFYNNEISEKSEIFDDQFSVERPDGSNFTLKIRSTKLEDSAMYFCASKLAKNIQYFGAGTRLSVL.